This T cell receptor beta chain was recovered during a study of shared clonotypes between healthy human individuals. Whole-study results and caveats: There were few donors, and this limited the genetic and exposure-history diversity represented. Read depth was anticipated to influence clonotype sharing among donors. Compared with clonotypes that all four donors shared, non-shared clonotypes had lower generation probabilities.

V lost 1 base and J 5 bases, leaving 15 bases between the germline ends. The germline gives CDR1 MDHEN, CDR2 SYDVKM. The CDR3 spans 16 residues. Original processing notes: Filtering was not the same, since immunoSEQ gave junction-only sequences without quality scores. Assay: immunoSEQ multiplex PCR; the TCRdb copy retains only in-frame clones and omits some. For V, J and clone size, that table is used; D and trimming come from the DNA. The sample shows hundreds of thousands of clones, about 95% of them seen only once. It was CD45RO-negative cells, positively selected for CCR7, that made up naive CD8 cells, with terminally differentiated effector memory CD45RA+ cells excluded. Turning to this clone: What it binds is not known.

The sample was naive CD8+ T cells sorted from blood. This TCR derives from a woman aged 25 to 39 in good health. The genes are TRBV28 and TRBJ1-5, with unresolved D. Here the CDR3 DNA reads TGTGCCAGCAGTTTATATCGGCAGAGACGAGATCAGCCCCAGCATTTT. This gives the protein CASSLYRQRRDQPQHF.